One and the same sample provided the 2 T cell receptor beta chains below, sequenced in a study of molecular identifiers for immune sequencing clone quantification. TCRdb recomputed calls from the PCR reads with MiXCR, one row per CDR3 protein. The data show around 300,000 distinct CDR3 sequences, roughly a quarter seen once. Sequencing input: naive CD8+ T cells from blood, with Jurkat cell RNA spiked in. Regarding subset: FACS-sorted CD8+CD4-CCR7+CD45RA+ naive T cells. These receptors all come from a human donor in good health. Some libraries in this study had Jurkat cell RNA spiked in.

Written as DNA, the CDR3 is TGTGCCAGCTATTGGGGACTAGCGGGGGCCTACACAGATACGCAGTATTTT. It is translated as CASYWGLAGAYTDTQYF. V and J are TRBV27 and TRBJ2-3, with 14 bases aligning to TRBD2. Per the germline V gene, CDR1 is MNHEY and CDR2 is SMNVEV (reference sequence). V gave up 8 bases and J gave up 2 bases; unmatched junction bases: 9. The CDR3 consists of 17 residues.

On this clonotype itself: A single base separates this from a much larger clone, so it may be a read error. This chain connects TRBV5-1 to TRBJ2-3; possible D gene TRBD2, 6 bases. The germline gives CDR1 SGHRS, CDR2 YFSETQ. V lost 5 bases, J lost 2 bases, and 21 bases lay in between. There are 17 residues in the CDR3. CDR3 nucleotide sequence: TGCGCCAGCAGGCCCCCGGTGGCGGGGTTGGACACAGATACGCAGTATTTT. Protein sequence: CASRPPVAGLDTDTQYF.